This TCR beta chain was obtained from a study of blood T cells in healthy people across ages. General observations from the study: Naive and antigen-experienced cells were not separated, limiting conclusive comparison.

Primed by a sample-barcoded 5' primer and a J-beta primer mix, a second PCR proceeded for about 7 to 11 cycles. Via MiXCR, TCRdb re-called the 5' RACE reads, giving one row per CDR3 protein. Here the sample spans some 890,000 distinct CDR3 sequences, 25% to 35% being singletons. V lost 6 bases and J lost 0, with 18 bases in between. The CDR3 has 16 residues. Germline-derived CDR1 and CDR2 are MNHNY and SVGAGI (reference sequence). This clonotype was counted at least ten times. Its antigen is currently unknown. The sample was also linked to a second study, of T cells of mothers and their children.

Sequencing was done on a sample of blood. This TCR was recovered from a middle-aged woman in good health. The chain uses TRBV6-6 and TRBJ2-7, with a possible D match to TRBD1 (6 bases). The CDR3 sequence is CASSDTGKSSSYEQYF. DNA of the CDR3: TGTGCCAGCAGCGATACAGGGAAGTCCAGCTCCTACGAGCAGTACTTC.